This T cell receptor (beta chain) was observed in a study of OX40 agonist ivuxolimab in advanced cancers. The wider study: Patients undergoing dose escalation presented with hepatocellular carcinoma, melanoma, renal cell or head and neck cancer. Past anti-PD-1, anti-PD-L1 or anti-CTLA-4 therapy was accepted, and roughly 38% had received some. The study's findings and limits: More expanded clones were found, on average, in CD8+ than in CD4+ T cells.

The method was immunoSEQ multiplex PCR; TCRdb's version includes in-frame clones alone and lacks a portion of them. The sample contains more than 50,000 clones, approximately 83% of which appear only once. Worth noting for this clone: The target antigen is unknown.

The CDR3 is made up of 14 amino acids. CDR1 and CDR2 (germline): MNHNS, SASEGT. The V and J ends lost 7 bases and 0 bases respectively, with 10 bases between them. This clonotype was obtained from an adult with an advanced solid tumor such as melanoma, head and neck, liver or kidney cancer. The source material was CD4+ or CD8+ T cells sorted from blood, sampled in a trial of the OX40 agonist ivuxolimab. The V call is TRBV6-1, the J call TRBJ1-3; D ambiguous. The chain's CDR3 is CASTSDYSGNTIYF. In nucleotides, the CDR3 is TGTGCCAGCACCTCCGATTACTCTGGAAACACCATATATTTT.